Listed below are T cell receptor beta chains from one sample, sequenced in a study of CD8 T cells in Susac syndrome. Via MiXCR, TCRdb re-called the immunoSEQ multiplex PCR reads, giving one row per CDR3 protein. The sample lists about 140,000 distinct CDR3 sequences, approximately 95% occurring once. Sample: CD4+ T cells from PBMCs. Every receptor here comes from a human donor with multiple sclerosis. Both conserved end residues are part of each CDR3. The D gene is left open where the match is weak. Clone size appears in some rows only: once, few, many, or a class for an expanded clone.

TRBV2	NA	TRBJ1-5	NA	TGTGCCAGCACCGACGCGGGGGCTGGGCAGCCCCAGCATTTT	CASTDAGAGQPQHF
TRBV3-1	NA	TRBJ2-1	NA	TGTGCCAGCAGCCAATCCCCCCTTGGCGGGTACAATGAGCAGTTCTTC	CASSQSPLGGYNEQFF
TRBV12-3/TRBV12-4	NA	TRBJ1-6	NA	TGTGCCAGCAGTTTGCGGGACTCTCAAAATTCACCCCTCCACTTT	CASSLRDSQNSPLHF
TRBV7-9	NA	TRBJ2-4	NA	TGTGCCAGCAGCTCCATGGAAAACATTCAGTACTTC	CASSSMENIQYF
TRBV12-3/TRBV12-4	once	TRBJ1-1	NA	TGTGCCAGCAGTTTAAGTCTTTCTCCTGTTGAAGCTTTCTTT	CASSLSLSPVEAFF
TRBV7-2	NA	TRBJ2-3	NA	TGTGCCAGCAGCTCCGACAGCAGCACAGATACGCAGTATTTT	CASSSDSSTDTQYF
TRBV20-1	NA	TRBJ2-1	TRBD2	TGCAGTGCAAGGATGGGACTAGCGGCCTACAATGAGCAGTTCTTC	CSARMGLAAYNEQFF
TRBV24-1	NA	TRBJ2-1	TRBD1	TGTGCCACCAGTGATCCATCCGGGACAGGGTTGAATGAGCAGTTCTTC	CATSDPSGTGLNEQFF
TRBV29-1	NA	TRBJ2-3	NA	TGCAGCGTTGAAGACCCGCGGGGCACAGATACGCAGTATTTT	CSVEDPRGTDTQYF
TRBV27	NA	TRBJ2-5	TRBD2	TGTGCCAGCAGACTAGCGGGAGCCCAAGAGACCCAGTACTTC	CASRLAGAQETQYF
TRBV5-1	NA	TRBJ2-1	TRBD1	TGCGCCAGCAGCCCTCGGACAGGCCCTACAAGTAATGAGCAGTTCTTC	CASSPRTGPTSNEQFF
TRBV5-1	NA	TRBJ2-7	TRBD1	TGCGCCAGCAGCGCGGGACAGGGACTCTACGAGCAGTACTTC	CASSAGQGLYEQYF
TRBV7-2	NA	TRBJ2-5	NA	TGTGCCAGCAGCTTGACTAGACAAGAGACCCAGTACTTC	CASSLTRQETQYF
TRBV5-1	NA	TRBJ2-2	NA	TGCGCCAGCAGCTCCATTGGAGGCACCGGGGAGCTGTTTTTT	CASSSIGGTGELFF
TRBV7-8	NA	TRBJ2-1	TRBD2	TGTGCCAGCAGCCCCCGGGGGGGGGATTGGGACAATGAGCAGTTCTTC	CASSPRGGDWDNEQFF
TRBV20-1	once	TRBJ2-1	TRBD2	TGCAGTGCTAGAGGGACTAGCTGGTACAATGAGCAGTTCTTC	CSARGTSWYNEQFF
TRBV20-1	NA	TRBJ1-3	NA	TGCAGTGCTAGGCGGATCCTTCAACCTGGAAACACCATATATTTT	CSARRILQPGNTIYF
TRBV9	NA	TRBJ1-1	NA	TGTGCCAGCAGCCGGAGGTCGGACACTGAAGCTTTCTTT	CASSRRSDTEAFF
TRBV28	NA	TRBJ1-5	NA	TGTGCCAGCAGCCGAACCGGGGCTGGGAGCCTTGGTGGGCCCCAGCATTTT	CASSRTGAGSLGGPQHF
TRBV7-9	NA	TRBJ1-3	NA	TGTGCCAGCAGCGCACAGGCCGTCTCTGGAAACACCATATATTTT	CASSAQAVSGNTIYF
TRBV10-3	NA	TRBJ2-3	TRBD2	TGTGCCATCAGTGATGGCCTAGCGGGAGCAGATACGCAGTATTTT	CAISDGLAGADTQYF
TRBV7-9	NA	TRBJ2-4	TRBD1	TGTGCCAGCAGCTTCGACAGGGGTTTAAACATTCAGTACTTC	CASSFDRGLNIQYF
TRBV7-7	NA	TRBJ2-7	TRBD1	TGTGCCAGCAGCACGCAACCGACAGGGGACAGCGAGCAGTACTTC	CASSTQPTGDSEQYF
TRBV28	NA	TRBJ1-5	NA	TGTGCCAGCAGGCCGGGGGGGAACAATCAGCCCCAGCATTTT	CASRPGGNNQPQHF
TRBV12-3/TRBV12-4	NA	TRBJ1-2	TRBD1	TGTGCCAGCCGCCGGACAGGCCTAAACTATGGCTACACCTTC	CASRRTGLNYGYTF
TRBV3-1	NA	TRBJ2-2	NA	TGTGCCAGCAGCCAAGATCCAGGACTCAACACCGGGGAGCTGTTTTTT	CASSQDPGLNTGELFF
TRBV29-1	NA	TRBJ2-6	TRBD1	TGCAGCGTTGAAGATCTCGGGACAGGGGGAATCGGTGGGGCCAACGTCCTGACTTTC	CSVEDLGTGGIGGANVLTF
TRBV7-2	NA	TRBJ2-1	NA	TGTGCCAGCAGCTTTGGCGGCGGAGGTTACAATGAGCAGTTCTTC	CASSFGGGGYNEQFF
TRBV5-1	NA	TRBJ2-5	TRBD1	TGCGCCAGCACTGCCGGGACAGGGGAGTGGGAGACCCAGTACTTC	CASTAGTGEWETQYF
TRBV7-2	NA	TRBJ2-5	TRBD2	TGTGCCAGCAGCCTGCAACCGATGGGACTAGCGGGCAAGACCCAGTACTTC	CASSLQPMGLAGKTQYF
TRBV6-5	NA	TRBJ2-1	TRBD1	TGTGCCAGCAGGGTTGACAGGGGGCCTTTCAATGAGCAGTTCTTC	CASRVDRGPFNEQFF
TRBV3-1	NA	TRBJ1-1	NA	TGTGCCAGCAGCCAACAGACAGTGAACACTGAAGCTTTCTTT	CASSQQTVNTEAFF